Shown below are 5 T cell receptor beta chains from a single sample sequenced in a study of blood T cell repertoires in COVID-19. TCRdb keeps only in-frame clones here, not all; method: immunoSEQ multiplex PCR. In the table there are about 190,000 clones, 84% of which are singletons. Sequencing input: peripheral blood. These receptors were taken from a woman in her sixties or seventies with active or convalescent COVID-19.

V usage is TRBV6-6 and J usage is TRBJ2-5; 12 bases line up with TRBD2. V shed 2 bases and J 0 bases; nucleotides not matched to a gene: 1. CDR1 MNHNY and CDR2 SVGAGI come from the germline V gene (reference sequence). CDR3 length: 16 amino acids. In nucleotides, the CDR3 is TGTGCCAGCAGTTACGGGACTAGCGGGTACCAAGAGACCCAGTACTTC. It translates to CASSYGTSGYQETQYF.

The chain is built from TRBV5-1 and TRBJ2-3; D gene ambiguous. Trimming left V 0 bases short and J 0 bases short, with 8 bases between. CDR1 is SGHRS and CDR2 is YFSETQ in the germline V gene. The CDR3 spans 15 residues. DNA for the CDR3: TGCGCCAGCAGCTTGGAAGCGTCTAGCACAGATACGCAGTATTTT. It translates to CASSLEASSTDTQYF.

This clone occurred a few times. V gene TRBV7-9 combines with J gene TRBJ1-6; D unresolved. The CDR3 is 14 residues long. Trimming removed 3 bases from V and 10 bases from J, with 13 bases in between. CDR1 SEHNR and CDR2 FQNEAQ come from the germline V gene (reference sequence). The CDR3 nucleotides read TGTGCCAGCAGCTTCTACGAGGCGGGATCACCCCTCCACTTT. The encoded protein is CASSFYEAGSPLHF.

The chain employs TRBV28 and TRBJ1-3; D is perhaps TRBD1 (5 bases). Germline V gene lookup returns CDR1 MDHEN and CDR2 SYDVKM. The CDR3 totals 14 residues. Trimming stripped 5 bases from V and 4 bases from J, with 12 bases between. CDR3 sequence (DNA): TGTGCCAGCAGTCACCGGGGGTCAGGAAACACCATATATTTT. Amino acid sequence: CASSHRGSGNTIYF.

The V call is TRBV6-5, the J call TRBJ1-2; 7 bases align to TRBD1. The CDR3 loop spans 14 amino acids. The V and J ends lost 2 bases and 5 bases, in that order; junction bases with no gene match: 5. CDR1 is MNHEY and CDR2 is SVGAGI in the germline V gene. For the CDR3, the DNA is TGTGCCAGCAGTTACAGAGGGGGCGGGTATGGCTACACCTTC. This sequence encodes CASSYRGGGYGYTF.